This is a list of T cell receptor beta chains from one sample in a study of tumor-infiltrating lymphocytes in primary liver carcinoma. TCRdb used MiXCR to reprocess the multiplex PCR reads, holding one entry per CDR3 protein. The data show approximately 330,000 distinct CDR3 sequences, almost 65% seen once. The sample taken for sequencing was peripheral blood. The source of these receptors is a middle-aged man with primary liver carcinoma and hepatitis B virus infection. CDR3s leave out the opening cysteine and the closing phenylalanine or tryptophan. The order of the fields is V gene, J gene, D gene, CDR3 protein. D genes are given only for firm matches.

V: TRBV6-1
J: TRBJ1-5
D: NA
CDR3: AATTGLNSNQPQH

V: TRBV4-3
J: TRBJ2-3
D: NA
CDR3: ASSLELARTDTQY

V: TRBV29-1
J: TRBJ2-1
D: NA
CDR3: SVEPHSYNEQF

V: TRBV11-3
J: TRBJ2-1
D: TRBD2
CDR3: ASSGSRTRNNEQF

V: TRBV12-5
J: TRBJ2-7
D: TRBD1
CDR3: ASALGQAREQY

V: TRBV11-2
J: TRBJ2-7
D: TRBD2
CDR3: ASNFEGGRSSYEQY

V: TRBV6-5
J: TRBJ2-7
D: NA
CDR3: ASSSRETPYEQY

V: TRBV11-2
J: TRBJ2-1
D: TRBD1
CDR3: ASNTGTGGYNERF

V: TRBV11-1
J: TRBJ2-7
D: TRBD2
CDR3: DSSLEIAGAYEQY

V: TRBV24-1
J: TRBJ1-2
D: TRBD1
CDR3: ATSGPSGTGDGYT

V: TRBV13
J: TRBJ2-4
D: NA
CDR3: ASSVSGLINIQY

V: TRBV4-3
J: TRBJ2-1
D: NA
CDR3: ASSQGQIQYNEQF

V: TRBV6-1
J: TRBJ2-7
D: NA
CDR3: ASSELPGLKREQY

V: TRBV28
J: TRBJ2-7
D: NA
CDR3: AISDHRSYEQY

V: TRBV11-2
J: TRBJ1-4
D: TRBD1
CDR3: ASSFGTGGGKLF

V: TRBV5-5
J: TRBJ2-4
D: NA
CDR3: ARSPDSAGAKNIQY

V: TRBV10-1
J: TRBJ2-1
D: TRBD2
CDR3: ACSAGTSLDNEQF

V: TRBV11-2
J: TRBJ2-1
D: TRBD1
CDR3: ASTKTGQGIYNEQL

V: TRBV5-1
J: TRBJ2-1
D: TRBD2
CDR3: ASSSGLAPSYNEQF

V: TRBV30
J: TRBJ1-1
D: TRBD1
CDR3: AWSTPDRGTEAF

V: TRBV11-2
J: TRBJ2-7
D: NA
CDR3: VSSSGFTAYGQY

V: TRBV28
J: TRBJ1-6
D: NA
CDR3: ASSRDGRDPLH

V: TRBV6-5
J: TRBJ2-3
D: NA
CDR3: ATTRGRPTDTQY

V: TRBV11-2
J: TRBJ2-1
D: NA
CDR3: VSSLGGVGGGQF

V: TRBV29-1
J: TRBJ2-1
D: TRBD2
CDR3: SVKSTSVYVEQF

V: TRBV5-1
J: TRBJ2-2
D: NA
CDR3: ASSMGPWGTGELF

V: TRBV11-2
J: TRBJ2-1
D: TRBD2
CDR3: ANSPRLAGSGNGQF

V: TRBV30
J: TRBJ1-5
D: TRBD1
CDR3: ARGGQGNQPQH

V: TRBV10-3
J: TRBJ1-2
D: TRBD1
CDR3: AIRGTVEYANYGYT

V: TRBV30
J: TRBJ2-5
D: NA
CDR3: AWSERGGRRETQY

V: TRBV5-5
J: TRBJ2-2
D: NA
CDR3: ASSLAFFFVSDTGELF

V: TRBV30
J: TRBJ2-7
D: TRBD2
CDR3: ACSSGNYEQY

V: TRBV6-2/TRBV6-3
J: TRBJ2-5
D: NA
CDR3: ASSSHSQETQY

V: TRBV6-2/TRBV6-3
J: TRBJ2-5
D: TRBD2
CDR3: ASVRLSGGETQY

V: TRBV10-1
J: TRBJ2-1
D: NA
CDR3: ASSRDLSGLQQF

V: TRBV6-1
J: TRBJ1-1
D: TRBD1
CDR3: ASRRTGWTEAF

V: TRBV5-4
J: TRBJ2-3
D: TRBD2
CDR3: ASSLAGVLTGTQY

V: TRBV6-2/TRBV6-3
J: TRBJ2-1
D: NA
CDR3: ASSYQRERHWQF

V: TRBV6-6
J: TRBJ2-6
D: NA
CDR3: AGSLQGSGANVLT

V: TRBV28
J: TRBJ2-1
D: TRBD2
CDR3: ASSLRASGIYIEQF

V: TRBV6-2/TRBV6-3
J: TRBJ2-7
D: NA
CDR3: ASRPVRAHLYEQY

V: TRBV13
J: TRBJ2-2
D: NA
CDR3: ASSPGLAKNTGELF

V: TRBV4-1
J: TRBJ1-1
D: TRBD1
CDR3: ASSPTRQGWNTEAF

V: TRBV12-3/TRBV12-4
J: TRBJ1-1
D: NA
CDR3: ASLRNRNTEAL

V: TRBV11-2
J: TRBJ1-1
D: TRBD1
CDR3: ASKGTGKSSTEAF

V: TRBV5-1
J: TRBJ2-1
D: NA
CDR3: ASSLVLDNEQF

V: TRBV10-2
J: TRBJ1-1
D: NA
CDR3: ASSESNVAF

V: TRBV11-2
J: TRBJ2-7
D: TRBD1
CDR3: ARSPGQGPTYEQY

V: TRBV29-1
J: TRBJ2-3
D: NA
CDR3: SVDGGPGDTQY

V: TRBV6-2/TRBV6-3
J: TRBJ2-2
D: TRBD2
CDR3: ASSDPAPSGSTGELF

V: TRBV6-2/TRBV6-3
J: TRBJ1-5
D: NA
CDR3: ASSLLMWVGNQPQH

V: TRBV6-2/TRBV6-3
J: TRBJ1-1
D: NA
CDR3: ASSYPHQRRLNTEAF

V: TRBV30
J: TRBJ2-7
D: NA
CDR3: AVDMVPAYERY

V: TRBV19
J: TRBJ2-3
D: NA
CDR3: ASSARAGTDTQY